Sequencing of this TCR beta chain was carried out in a study of T-cell memory formation after mild COVID-19. Whole-study context: In these data, TCR clusters were largely donor specific. Whole-study results and caveats: Shrinking CD4+ clones were chiefly CM and EM; CD8+ ones were chiefly EMRA. Some clones that responded turned up in pre-infection memory, which suggests that cross-reactive memory joined in.

This CDR3 contains 13 residues. With 8 bases clipped from V and 5 bases from J, the junction kept 7 bases outside the gene matches. From germline, CDR1 is LNHNV and CDR2 YYDKDF (reference sequence). TCRalpha and TCRbeta libraries used 5'RACE with constant-segment primers and UMIs. TCRdb used MiXCR to reprocess the 5' RACE reads, holding one entry per CDR3 protein. The table lists over 300,000 distinct CDR3 sequences, 20% to 25% of them singletons. This clonotype came up a few times. Its antigen is as yet unknown. Sample: PBMCs or a T cell subset sorted from them (not recorded which). The clonotype was recovered from a young man who had mild COVID-19 (a few samples of this study predate the infection). Cell type and time point are not known. This chain uses TRBV15 with TRBJ2-5, with 8 bases lining up with TRBD2. The CDR3 DNA is TGTGCCACCCTCGGGGGGGTTCGGGAGACCCAGTACTTC. Translated: CATLGGVRETQYF.